Below are 28 T cell receptor beta chains sequenced from a single sample in a study of cytomegalovirus exposure and HLA in healthy donors (dated by TCRdb to about 2017). The protocol used for the library was the immunoSEQ multiplex PCR assay. A mixture of 60 forward primers for TCR Vbeta segments and 13 reverse primers for TCR Jbeta segments was used in the multiplex PCR. Entries here come from immuneACCESS through TCRdb and include only in-frame sequences with V and J called. Some clones fail to appear in such tables; in the studies checked, an unresolved V gene covers under half of the shortfall, and the cause of the remainder is unknown. Within this sample are some 99,000 clones, with about 76% of them counted one time only. The top ten hold under 9.5% of the sample. The sample was PBMCs. The receptors were gathered from a man aged 35 to 55 in good health and CMV-seronegative.

This clone has just one count. The chain links TRBV15 to TRBJ2-7; perhaps TRBD1 as D (6 bases). Trimming stripped 8 bases from V and 2 bases from J, with 16 bases between. The CDR3 extends over 14 amino acids. Germline CDR1 reads LNHNV; CDR2 reads YYDKDF (reference sequence). The CDR3 reads CATRAGQRAYEQYF. CDR3 nucleotides: TGTGCCACCCGGGCAGGACAGAGAGCCTACGAGCAGTACTTC.

CDR3 residues: CASSQGQNTEAFF. For the CDR3, the DNA is TGTGCCAGCAGCCAAGGGCAAAACACTGAAGCTTTCTTT. The chain carries TRBV14 and TRBJ1-1; D uncertain. Germline loops: CDR1 SGHDN, CDR2 FVKESK. CDR3 length: 13 amino acids. With 1 base removed from V and 2 bases from J, the gap between germline ends came to 5 bases.

CDR3 residues: CASSLAGGSSYEQYF. In DNA, the CDR3 is TGTGCCAGCAGCTTAGCGGGGGGTAGCTCCTACGAGCAGTACTTC. The gene calls are TRBV7-2 and TRBJ2-7; tentative D call: TRBD2 (6 bases). V was trimmed by 0 bases and J by 0 bases, leaving 9 bases between them. The germline V gene encodes CDR1 SGHTA and CDR2 FQGNSA. This CDR3 contains 15 residues. The full variable domain, completed using reference TRBV7-2 and TRBJ2-7, is GAGVSQSPSNKVTEKGKDVELRCDPISGHTALYWYRQSLGQGLEFLIYFQGNSAPDKSGLPSDRFSAERTGGSVSTLTIQRTQQEDSAVYLCASSLAGGSSYEQYFGPGTRLTVT.

This chain connects TRBV4-1 to TRBJ2-1, with D perhaps TRBD1 (6 bases). V lost 1 base and J lost 6, with 16 bases in between. Germline V gene lookup returns CDR1 MGHRA and CDR2 YSYEKL. This CDR3 is 16 amino acids long. The chain's CDR3 is CASSQVRRDIVNEQFF. As DNA, the CDR3 is TGCGCCAGCAGCCAAGTCCGCCGGGACATCGTCAATGAGCAGTTCTTC.

This clone showed up just once. The DNA for the CDR3 is TGCAGCGTTGTCCTTACAGGGGGCAGCGACAATGAGCAGTTCTTC. Amino acid sequence: CSVVLTGGSDNEQFF. V gene TRBV29-1 combines with J gene TRBJ2-1; TRBD1 agrees at 9 bases. The V gene end was trimmed by 4 bases and the J gene end by 5 bases; junction bases not matched to a gene: 9. This CDR3 has 15 residues. Germline V gene lookup returns CDR1 SQVTM and CDR2 ANQGSEA.

This chain links TRBV7-8 with TRBJ2-7; possibly TRBD1 for D (5 bases). V was clipped by 4 bases and J by 2 bases, with 15 bases between them. Germline values: CDR1 SGHVS, CDR2 FQNEAQ. The CDR3 has 15 residues. The CDR3 coding sequence is TGTGCCAGCAGCTCGGCAGGGCATCAAACCTACGAGCAGTACTTC. It encodes CASSSAGHQTYEQYF.

This clone was seen just once. One junction end does not reproduce the germline sequence, and a read error may be involved. This chain links TRBV6-1 with TRBJ1-4; 10 bases fit TRBD1. Germline V gene sequence: CDR1 MNHNS, CDR2 SASEGT. The CDR3 totals 15 residues. CDR3 sequence: CPSSRQGAQDEKLFF. In DNA, the CDR3 is TGTCCCAGCAGTAGACAGGGGGCGCAGGATGAAAAACTGTTTTTT.

The rearrangement uses TRBV29-1 and TRBJ1-2, with 7 bases matching TRBD1. V lost 5 bases and J lost 8; bases outside the gene matches: 8. The CDR3 consists of 12 residues. Germline assignment: CDR1 SQVTM and CDR2 ANQGSEA. The CDR3 reads CSVSQQGCGYTF. CDR3 DNA sequence: TGCAGCGTTTCTCAACAGGGGTGCGGCTACACCTTC.

The chain recombines TRBV9 with TRBJ1-3, with D perhaps TRBD1 (6 bases). Deletions cut 4 bases from V and 0 bases from J, with 14 bases between. The CDR3 length is 16 residues. From germline, CDR1 is SGDLS and CDR2 YYNGEE. CDR3 sequence: CASSTGTSGSGNTIYF. DNA for the CDR3: TGTGCCAGCAGCACAGGGACGTCCGGCTCTGGAAACACCATATATTTT.

In its sample, this clone was seen once. The chain couples TRBV7-2 to TRBJ2-7; D gene ambiguous. Deletions cut 5 bases from V and 5 bases from J, with 10 bases between. The germline gives CDR1 SGHTA, CDR2 FQGNSA. The CDR3 totals 12 residues. For the CDR3, the DNA is TGTGCCAGCAGCACATTCGTCGACGAGCAGTACTTC. Translated: CASSTFVDEQYF.

The chain uses TRBV6-5 and TRBJ2-7; TRBD1 is a possible D gene (6 bases). Germline loops: CDR1 MNHEY, CDR2 SVGAGI. The CDR3 extends over 14 amino acids. The germline V and J ends were trimmed by 4 bases and 4 bases, with 14 bases remaining between them. CDR3 DNA sequence: TGTGCCAGCAGTTCCCCTGGACAGATGTACGAGCAGTACTTC. Protein: CASSSPGQMYEQYF.

This clone appeared a few times. The chain has TRBV7-9 and TRBJ1-2; the D gene is possibly TRBD1 (5 bases). This CDR3 is built from 13 residues. With 2 bases removed from V and 2 bases from J, the gap between germline ends came to 6 bases. Germline CDR1 and CDR2: SEHNR and FQNEAQ (reference sequence). CDR3 loop: CASSLQGNYGYTF. CDR3 bases: TGTGCCAGCAGCTTACAGGGCAACTATGGCTACACCTTC.

The chain is built from TRBV6-5 and TRBJ2-7, with TRBD2 matching 8 bases. Trimming at V came to 2 bases and at J to 1 base, leaving 7 bases not matched to a gene. The CDR3 runs 16 residues. In germline, CDR1 is MNHEY, CDR2 SVGAGI. CDR3 protein: CASSYLVTSASYEQYF. The CDR3 nucleotides read TGTGCCAGCAGTTACCTGGTGACTAGCGCATCCTACGAGCAGTACTTC.

This clone appeared a few times. The V and J genes are TRBV7-9 and TRBJ2-1, with 10 nucleotides matching TRBD2. V shed 3 bases, J shed 9 bases, and the junction held 5 bases outside the gene matches. CDR3 length: 14 amino acids. CDR1 is SEHNR and CDR2 is FQNEAQ in the germline V gene (reference sequence). The CDR3 region has the DNA TGTGCCAGCAGCTTGTCAGCGGGGGGGTTTGAGCAGTTCTTC. Translated, it gives CASSLSAGGFEQFF. The entire variable domain, with the rest obtained from reference TRBV7-9 and TRBJ2-1, is as follows: DTGVSQNPRHKITKRGQNVTFRCDPISEHNRLYWYRQTLGQGPEFLTYFQNEAQLEKSRLLSDRFSAERPKGSFSTLEIQRTEQGDSAMYLCASSLSAGGFEQFFGPGTRLTVL.

The chain couples TRBV19 to TRBJ2-3; TRBD1 is a possible D gene (6 bases). Germline CDR1 is LNHDA and CDR2 is SQIVND (reference sequence). The CDR3 has 16 residues. V was cut by 2 bases and J by 4 bases, with 16 bases left in between. CDR3 DNA: TGTGCCAGTAGTATAACTGAGGGGGATTTGCCAGATACGCAGTATTTT. It codes for CASSITEGDLPDTQYF.

Concerning this clone itself: A junction boundary mismatches the germline segment, possibly from a read error. The chain is built from TRBV7-7 and TRBJ1-3, with a weak D call TRBD1 (5 bases). Germline assignment: CDR1 SSHAT and CDR2 FNYEAQ (reference sequence). The CDR3 length is 17 residues. CDR3: CASSLGVRADGINTIYF. The CDR3 DNA reads TGTGCTAGCAGCTTAGGGGTTAGAGCGGACGGGATAAACACCATATATTTT.

The chain couples TRBV7-9 to TRBJ2-5; 10 bases agree with TRBD1. Trimming at V came to 5 bases and at J to 5 bases, leaving 8 bases not matched to a gene. The CDR3 loop spans 15 amino acids. CDR1 and CDR2 (germline): SEHNR, FQNEAQ (reference sequence). The CDR3 DNA follows: TGTGCCAGCAGCCCCAGACAGGGGGCATGGGAGACCCAGTACTTC. This encodes CASSPRQGAWETQYF.

This chain uses TRBV7-8 with TRBJ2-7, with 11 bases aligning to TRBD2. Germline loops: CDR1 SGHVS, CDR2 FQNEAQ. The CDR3 runs to 15 residues. Losses at the gene ends were 3 bases for V and 5 bases for J; bases not matched to a gene: 6. CDR3 nucleotide sequence: TGTGCCAGCAGCTTCCGACTAGCGGGGTTCAACGAGCAGTACTTC. Its translation: CASSFRLAGFNEQYF.

DNA for the CDR3: TGTGCCAGCCGCGACAGGGTTAATGAAAAACTGTTTTTT. Translating it yields CASRDRVNEKLFF. This sequence joins TRBV6-5 and TRBJ1-4, with 7 bases lining up with TRBD1. This CDR3 has 13 amino acids. Germline CDR1 MNHEY, CDR2 SVGAGI. The V segment lost 8 bases and the J segment 4 bases; nucleotides outside the gene matches: 4.

About this clone: An end of the junction does not agree with germline; a read error may underlie this. The chain recombines TRBV7-9 with TRBJ2-2; D may be TRBD1 (5 bases). The CDR3 spans 14 residues. Germline-derived CDR1 and CDR2 are SEHNR and FQNEAQ (reference sequence). In nucleotides, the CDR3 is TGTTCCAGCAGCTTAGCCAGGGACACCGGGGAGCTGTTTTTT. This codes for CSSSLARDTGELFF.

The rearrangement joins TRBV11-2 to TRBJ2-2; no clear D. V was cut by 0 bases and J by 5 bases, with 10 bases left in between. CDR3 length: 15 residues. Per the germline V gene, CDR1 is SGHAT and CDR2 is FQNNGV. This chain's CDR3 is CASSLDLVATGELFF. CDR3 sequence (DNA): TGTGCCAGCAGCTTAGATCTGGTAGCAACCGGGGAGCTGTTTTTT. The variable domain in full, completed from reference TRBV11-2 and TRBJ2-2, reads EAGVAQSPRYKIIEKRQSVAFWCNPISGHATLYWYQQILGQGPKLLIQFQNNGVVDDSQLPKDRFSAERLKGVDSTLKIQPAKLEDSAVYLCASSLDLVATGELFFGEGSRLTVL.

This chain links TRBV14 with TRBJ1-6; 8 bases are a match to TRBD1. The CDR3 covers 15 residues. Germline V gives CDR1 SGHDN, CDR2 FVKESK. The ends lost 0 bases at V and 8 bases at J; junction bases unmatched: 3. CDR3 DNA: TGTGCCAGCAGCCAAGATCACAGGGGGTATTCACCCCTCCACTTT. Translated: CASSQDHRGYSPLHF.

The J gene is TRBJ2-1, the V gene TRBV6-5, with 7 nucleotides matching TRBD1. The CDR3 is 14 amino acids. Per germline, CDR1 MNHEY and CDR2 SVGAGI. V lost 2 bases and J lost 4; bases outside the gene matches: 2. CDR3 loop: CASSYMGQYNEQFF. CDR3 DNA sequence: TGTGCCAGCAGTTACATGGGACAGTACAATGAGCAGTTCTTC.

This clone was observed a few times. The rearrangement joins TRBV5-4 to TRBJ2-1; TRBD1 aligns across 8 bases. The trim removed 4 bases at V and 3 bases at J, leaving 6 bases unmatched. The germline CDR1 and CDR2 sequences are SGHNT and YYREEE (reference sequence). The CDR3 length is 15 residues. CDR3 protein: CASSTGTGYYNEQFF. DNA of the CDR3: TGTGCCAGCAGCACCGGGACAGGATACTACAATGAGCAGTTCTTC. The full variable domain, its missing parts supplied by reference TRBV5-4 and TRBJ2-1, is ETGVTQSPTHLIKTRGQQVTLRCSSQSGHNTVSWYQQALGQGPQFIFQYYREEENGRGNFPPRFSGLQFPNYSSELNVNALELDDSALYLCASSTGTGYYNEQFFGPGTRLTVL.

This chain joins TRBV9 and TRBJ2-3; 7 nucleotides align to TRBD2. V was clipped by 2 bases and J by 2 bases; unmatched bases: 5. This CDR3 is built from 15 residues. Germline V gene sequence: CDR1 SGDLS, CDR2 YYNGEE. The CDR3 here is CASSVSSGVTDTQYF. The CDR3 DNA follows: TGTGCCAGCAGCGTTAGCAGCGGGGTCACAGATACGCAGTATTTT.

This clone was detected a few times. J is TRBJ2-3 and V is TRBV28, with 10 bases matching TRBD1. The CDR3 length is 15 residues. Germline V gene sequence: CDR1 MDHEN, CDR2 SYDVKM. The trim removed 7 bases at V and 6 bases at J, leaving 10 bases unmatched. The chain's CDR3 is CASTPATGGLDTQYF. The CDR3 nucleotides are TGTGCCAGCACACCCGCGACAGGGGGCCTGGATACGCAGTATTTT.

The V call is TRBV6-5, the J call TRBJ2-5; D not certain. V dropped 6 bases and J dropped 7 bases, with 12 bases sitting between them. This CDR3 comprises 12 residues. Germline values: CDR1 MNHEY, CDR2 SVGAGI. The CDR3 loop is CASSASRTTQYF. The DNA for the CDR3 is TGTGCCAGCAGCGCCTCTAGAACGACCCAGTACTTC.

The chain recombines TRBV7-6 with TRBJ1-1; 7 bases map to TRBD1. Looked up from germline, CDR1 is SGHVS and CDR2 is FNYEAQ. This CDR3 spans 13 amino acids. Germline trimming cut 5 bases from V and 2 bases from J; bases unmatched to any gene: 2. The CDR3, as DNA: TGTGCCAGCAGCCGGGACAGCAACACTGAAGCTTTCTTT. Translation: CASSRDSNTEAFF.